This TCR beta chain comes out of a study of CD8 T cells in Susac syndrome. RNA, at about 0.45 to 1 ug, was reverse transcribed with random hexamers. TCRdb recomputed calls from the immunoSEQ multiplex PCR reads with MiXCR, one row per CDR3 protein. This sample yields 210,000 or so distinct CDR3 sequences, of which approximately 94% are seen a single time; about 0.14% belongs to the top ten. The sample comprised CD4+ T cells from PBMCs. The TCR originated in a human donor with Susac syndrome.

The CDR3 coding sequence is TGCAGCGTTGACGACAGGGGGACTGGAAACACCATATATTTT. Translation gives CSVDDRGTGNTIYF. The chain joins TRBV29-1 to TRBJ1-3, with 9 bases fitting TRBD1. Germline CDR1 SQVTM, CDR2 ANQGSEA. The junction had 2 bases not matched to a gene; V was cut back by 3 bases and J by 2 bases. CDR3 length: 14 residues.